Below are 17 T cell receptor beta chains sequenced from a single sample in a study of technical replicates of blood from a handful of donors. TCRdb's table, derived via immunoSEQ multiplex PCR, lists solely in-frame clones and lacks some. Of some 77,000 clones listed, 91% are singletons. Sequencing was done on a sample of T cells isolated from PBMCs. Source of these receptors: a human donor in good health.

This chain uses TRBV9 with TRBJ2-2; D not resolved. In germline, CDR1 is SGDLS, CDR2 YYNGEE. V was shortened by 4 bases and J by 1 base, with 11 bases between the two germline ends. CDR3 size: 15 residues. The CDR3 reads CASSKAALNTGELFF. The CDR3 region has the DNA TGTGCCAGCAGCAAGGCGGCCCTGAACACCGGGGAGCTGTTTTTT.

V usage is TRBV2 and J usage is TRBJ2-7, with D maybe TRBD1 (6 bases). Looked up from germline, CDR1 is SNHLY and CDR2 is FYNNEI. V dropped 6 bases and J dropped 3 bases, with 21 bases sitting between them. CDR3 length: 16 residues. The chain's CDR3 is CASRGAYGQRVYEQYF. CDR3 sequence (DNA): TGTGCCAGCAGGGGGGCCTATGGACAGAGAGTCTACGAGCAGTACTTC.

The chain uses TRBV5-1 and TRBJ2-7; 9 positions agree with TRBD2. Germline CDR1 is SGHRS and CDR2 is YFSETQ. The junction had 4 bases not matched to a gene; V was cut back by 3 bases and J by 0 bases. CDR3 length: 15 residues. This CDR3 is CASSSTSGFSYEQYF. Here the CDR3 DNA reads TGCGCCAGCAGCTCGACTAGCGGCTTCTCCTACGAGCAGTACTTC.

The genes are TRBV7-8 and TRBJ2-5, with a tentative D call TRBD1 (5 bases). CDR1 and CDR2 from the germline V gene are SGHVS and FQNEAQ. Between the trimmed V and J ends, which lost 5 bases and 9 bases, there was a span of 16 bases. The CDR3 is made up of 13 amino acids. Written as DNA, the CDR3 is TGTGCCAGCAGCCTTAGGGGTTCCGAGGCCCAGTACTTC. It codes for CASSLRGSEAQYF.

V and J are TRBV5-6 and TRBJ2-7; 13 bases agree with TRBD2. Trimming cost V 4 bases and J 3 bases; bases outside gene matches: 4. CDR1 is SGHDT and CDR2 is YYEEEE in the germline V gene. This CDR3 comprises 15 residues. The CDR3 spells CASSPGTSGIYEQYF. The CDR3 coding sequence is TGTGCCAGCAGCCCTGGGACTAGCGGGATCTACGAGCAGTACTTC. The complete variable domain, with remaining parts taken from reference TRBV5-6 and TRBJ2-7, reads DAGVTQSPTHLIKTRGQQVTLRCSPKSGHDTVSWYQQALGQGPQFIFQYYEEEERQRGNFPDRFSGHQFPNYSSELNVNALLLGDSALYLCASSPGTSGIYEQYFGPGTRLTVT.

The chain is built from TRBV21-1 and TRBJ2-4; TRBD1, as called in the table, went unchecked against the DNA. TRBV21-1 is assigned pseudogene status. The CDR3 totals 14 residues. Here the CDR3 DNA reads TGTGCCAGCAGCAGGACACTAGCCAAAAACATTCAGTACTTC. This encodes CASSRTLAKNIQYF.

The rearrangement joins TRBV29-1 to TRBJ2-3, with D possibly being TRBD1 (6 bases). Looked up from germline, CDR1 is SQVTM and CDR2 is ANQGSEA. Trimming removed 7 bases at V and 0 bases at J, with 11 bases between. This CDR3 spans 13 amino acids. The CDR3 spells CSGQQGSTDTQYF. The CDR3 DNA reads as TGCAGCGGACAACAGGGCAGCACAGATACGCAGTATTTT.

V and J are TRBV6-6 and TRBJ1-1; D call uncertain. The CDR3 has 13 residues. CDR1 is MNHNY, CDR2 SVGAGI, per germline (reference sequence). V was pared by 0 bases and J by 1 base, with 3 bases between. In DNA, the CDR3 is TGTGCCAGCAGTTACTCGAGGAACACTGAAGCTTTCTTT. Protein product: CASSYSRNTEAFF.

This clone has a single count. The V and J genes are TRBV7-8 and TRBJ2-6; 7 bases fit TRBD1. CDR1 is SGHVS and CDR2 is FQNEAQ in the germline V gene. The length of the CDR3 is 15 residues. Trimming cost V 6 bases and J 3 bases; bases outside gene matches: 5. The DNA of the CDR3 is TGTGCCAGCAGTTTGAGGGGGCTTGGGGCCAACGTCCTGACTTTC. Translation gives CASSLRGLGANVLTF.

The chain employs TRBV10-1 and TRBJ2-7; tentative D call: TRBD1 (6 bases). This CDR3 is built from 15 residues. V gave up 3 bases and J gave up 5 bases, with 17 bases separating them. Per the germline V gene, CDR1 is WNHNN and CDR2 is SYGVQD (reference sequence). Written as DNA, the CDR3 is TGCGCCAGCAGTGAAAGACAGGACGACCTCCACGAGCAGTACTTC. Its translation: CASSERQDDLHEQYF.

This clone was recorded a few times. The V and J genes are TRBV30 and TRBJ1-1, with TRBD1 matching over 9 bases. The V segment lost 8 bases and the J segment 5 bases; nucleotides outside the gene matches: 9. CDR1 and CDR2 from the germline V gene are GTSNPN and SVGIG (reference sequence). The CDR3 length is 13 residues. CDR3: CAADRGSGTEAFF. CDR3 nucleotide sequence: TGTGCCGCCGACAGGGGGAGTGGAACTGAAGCTTTCTTT.

The V gene is TRBV7-8, the J gene TRBJ1-5, with D possibly being TRBD1 (6 bases). Germline V CDR1 and CDR2: SGHVS, FQNEAQ. The V and J ends lost 5 bases and 6 bases respectively, with 14 bases between them. CDR3 size: 14 residues. In DNA, the CDR3 is TGTGCCAGCAGCCTAGGGGGGGAGAGTCAGCCCCAGCATTTT. Translated, it gives CASSLGGESQPQHF.

J is TRBJ1-1 and V is TRBV19; D gene uncertain. V lost 1 base, J lost 3 bases, and 21 bases lay in between. The V gene's germline CDR1 is LNHDA and CDR2 SQIVND (reference sequence). CDR3 length: 18 amino acids. The CDR3 is CASSIVSRGIGWDTEAFF. The CDR3 DNA reads as TGTGCCAGTAGTATAGTGTCAAGAGGGATAGGCTGGGACACTGAAGCTTTCTTT.

In DNA form, the CDR3 reads TGCGCCAGCAGTCCCATAATAACAGGGGGCGGGACTAATGAAAAACTGTTTTTT. Translated, it gives CASSPIITGGGTNEKLFF. This sequence joins TRBV23-1 and TRBJ1-4; 9 nucleotides agree with TRBD1. TRBV23-1 counts as an open reading frame of uncertain function. Trimming at V came to 4 bases and at J to 2 bases, leaving 11 bases not matched to a gene. CDR3 length: 18 amino acids.

V and J are TRBV6-5 and TRBJ2-7, with D perhaps matching TRBD1 (5 bases). From germline, CDR1 is MNHEY and CDR2 SVGAGI. The V gene lost 2 bases and the J gene lost 1 base, with 12 bases spanning the gap. CDR3 length: 15 amino acids. CDR3 sequence: CASSYGQGRSYEQYF. In DNA, the CDR3 is TGTGCCAGCAGTTACGGGCAGGGAAGGTCCTACGAGCAGTACTTC.

V gene TRBV30 combines with J gene TRBJ1-5; D call uncertain. Trimming cost V 3 bases and J 1 base, with 4 bases left between them. The CDR3 runs 12 residues. CDR1 GTSNPN and CDR2 SVGIG come from the germline V gene (reference sequence). CDR3 loop: CAWSQSNQPQHF. The CDR3 DNA is TGTGCCTGGAGCCAGAGCAATCAGCCCCAGCATTTT.

This chain uses TRBV15 with TRBJ2-3; D is perhaps TRBD1 (6 bases). The length of the CDR3 is 15 residues. V dropped 2 bases and J dropped 2 bases, with 11 bases sitting between them. Germline CDR1 and CDR2: LNHNV and YYDKDF (reference sequence). CDR3 amino acids: CATSRRTDDTDTQYF. The CDR3 DNA sequence: TGTGCCACCAGCAGACGGACAGACGACACAGATACGCAGTATTTT.